This is a list of T cell receptor beta chains from one sample in a study of blood T cell repertoires in COVID-19. The assay was immunoSEQ multiplex PCR, and TCRdb's table has in-frame clones only and misses some. The sample has roughly 150,000 clones, roughly 78% seen once. Sequenced: PBMCs or T cells enriched from blood (not recorded which). The receptors shown here come from a woman aged 70-85 years in a cohort exposed to, infected with or recovered from COVID-19 (not recorded which). CDR3s include the opening cysteine and the closing phenylalanine or tryptophan. D genes are given only for firm matches. Only some rows state a clone size, as once, few, many or a class for expanded clones.

>-|TRBD1|TRBJ1-2|TRBV24-1
TGTGCCACCAGTGGGGCCCGACAGGGAAGGAACTATGGCTACACCTTC
CATSGARQGRNYGYTF
>-|-|TRBJ1-2|TRBV4-3
TGCGCCAGCAGCCAAGATAGAGGGAACTATGGCTACACCTTC
CASSQDRGNYGYTF
>-|-|TRBJ1-5|TRBV9
TGTGCCAGCAGCCCCGACTGGGATCAGCCCCAGCATTTT
CASSPDWDQPQHF
>-|-|TRBJ2-3|TRBV21-1
TGTGCCAGCCCCACCTACCCGTCTCCCGAGACAGATACGCAGTATTTT
CASPTYPSPETDTQYF
>-|-|TRBJ2-1|TRBV24-1
TGTGCCACCGTTGATTCAGCCTACAATGAGCAGTTCTTC
CATVDSAYNEQFF
>-|-|TRBJ1-6|TRBV2
TGTGCCAGCAGTGGACGAGGGGGGGTTTCACCCCTCCACTTT
CASSGRGGVSPLHF
>few|TRBD2|TRBJ2-1|TRBV7-6
TGTGCCAGCAGCTCCGGGGGGAATGAGCAGTTCTTC
CASSSGGNEQFF
>-|-|TRBJ1-1|TRBV11-2
TGTGCCAGCAGCTTTCCGAGAGGGATGAGCACTGAAGCTTTCTTT
CASSFPRGMSTEAFF
>-|-|TRBJ2-7|TRBV18
TGTGCCAGCTCACTCAATCGGGGAGCCAGCTACGAGCAGTACTTC
CASSLNRGASYEQYF
>-|TRBD1|TRBJ1-1|TRBV24-1
TGTGCCACCAGGGACAGGGTGATTTCTGAAGCTTTCTTT
CATRDRVISEAFF
>few|TRBD2|TRBJ2-1|TRBV5-4
TGTGCCAGCAGCTTTGGGACTAGCGGGAGGGCAATTGGTAATGAGCAGTTCTTC
CASSFGTSGRAIGNEQFF
>-|TRBD2|TRBJ2-3|TRBV7-2
TGTGCCAGCAGCTTAGCTTCCGGGACTAGCGGGAATACGCAGTATTTT
CASSLASGTSGNTQYF
>-|-|TRBJ2-1|TRBV6-5
TGTGCCAGCAGTTACGAAACCCTCAGGGGGAGGAATGAGCAGTTCTTC
CASSYETLRGRNEQFF
>-|-|TRBJ2-1|TRBV3-1/TRBV3-2
TGTGCCAGCAGCCAAGCCTTCGGCGGAAACGAGCAGTTCTTC
CASSQAFGGNEQFF
>-|-|TRBJ1-2|TRBV19
TGTGCCAGTAGTATAGTAGGGAGGGAGAGTGGCTACACCTTC
CASSIVGRESGYTF
>-|TRBD2|TRBJ2-7|TRBV12-5
TGTGCTAGTGGTTCGGGACTAGCGGGAGGGGTCTCCTACGAGCAGTACTTC
CASGSGLAGGVSYEQYF
>-|-|TRBJ1-1|TRBV7-9
TGTGCCAGCAGCCCGGGGGGGGGCAGTACGTACACTGAAGCTTTCTTT
CASSPGGGSTYTEAFF
>-|-|TRBJ1-5|TRBV18
TGTGCCAGCTCACCATCGGTAGCGGCGACCAGCAATCAGCCCCAGCATTTT
CASSPSVAATSNQPQHF
>-|-|TRBJ2-2|TRBV7-9
TGTGCCAGCAGGCGTACAGGCCACTCAGGGACCGGGGAGCTGTTTTTT
CASRRTGHSGTGELFF
>-|-|TRBJ2-5|TRBV5-1
TGCGCCAGCAGCCCAGACACGGGGGAGGAGACCCAGTACTTC
CASSPDTGEETQYF
>-|TRBD2|TRBJ2-7|TRBV4-2
TGTGCCAGCAGCCAAGAGGGACTAGCGGGATACGAGCAGTACTTC
CASSQEGLAGYEQYF
>-|-|TRBJ1-1|TRBV4-3
TGCGCCAGCAGCCAAGAGGCGGGAATGAACACTGAAGCTTTCTTT
CASSQEAGMNTEAFF
>-|-|TRBJ2-7|TRBV27
TGTGCCAGCAGTTCCTGGACTGAGAAACCCTACGAGCAGTACTTC
CASSSWTEKPYEQYF
>-|-|TRBJ2-1|TRBV29-1
TGCAGCGTTGAAGTTAGGACCGGGAGACAGTTCTTC
CSVEVRTGRQFF
>-|-|TRBJ1-6|TRBV19
TGTGCCAGTCGGCACAGGAGCTTAACCAGCTCCTATAATTCACCCCTCCACTTT
CASRHRSLTSSYNSPLHF
>-|TRBD1|TRBJ2-7|TRBV27
TGTGCCAGCAGTTTAAAGGGGGCTTCTTCCTACGAGCAGTACTTC
CASSLKGASSYEQYF
>-|-|TRBJ1-1|TRBV6-6
TGTGCCAGCACCGGACAGACCACTGAAGCTTTCTTT
CASTGQTTEAFF
>-|TRBD2|TRBJ2-1|TRBV7-3
TGTGCCAGCAGCGCATCGGGACTAGCGGGAGTAAATGAGCAGTTCTTC
CASSASGLAGVNEQFF
>-|-|TRBJ2-6|TRBV19
TGTGCCAGTAGTATCCAGGCCTCTGGGGCCAACGTCCTGACTTTC
CASSIQASGANVLTF
>-|TRBD1|TRBJ1-6|TRBV18
TGTGCCAGCTCACCCGGGACAGTCGATAATTCACCCCTCCACTTT
CASSPGTVDNSPLHF
>-|TRBD1|TRBJ2-7|TRBV24-1
TGTGCCACCAGTGAGGAGACAGGGCGCGAGCAGTACTTC
CATSEETGREQYF
>-|TRBD2|TRBJ2-3|TRBV10-3
TGTGCCATCAGTGAGTCGTTCGGGACTAGCGGGGGAATCACGGATACGCAGTATTTT
CAISESFGTSGGITDTQYF
>-|-|TRBJ1-5|TRBV30
TGTGCCTGGAGTAAAGCGGTGGGCAATCAGCCCCAGCATTTT
CAWSKAVGNQPQHF
>few|-|TRBJ2-3|TRBV13
TGTGCCAGCAGCTTCTCCGGGCGGGTCACAGATACGCAGTATTTT
CASSFSGRVTDTQYF
>-|-|TRBJ1-4|TRBV6-5
TGTGCCAGCAGTTCGCGGGGTGCAACTAATGAAAAACTGTTTTTT
CASSSRGATNEKLFF
>-|TRBD2|TRBJ2-2|TRBV27
TGTGCCAGCAGTTCGGGACTAGCCACCGGGGAGCTGTTTTTT
CASSSGLATGELFF
>-|-|TRBJ1-2|TRBV5-1
TGCGCCAGCAGCTTGGGGAGCTCGGTAGCTAACTATGGCTACACCTTC
CASSLGSSVANYGYTF
>-|-|TRBJ2-7|TRBV7-2
TGTGCCAGCAGCCTTAACACAGGGATTCTCGGCGAGCAGTACTTC
CASSLNTGILGEQYF
>-|TRBD2|TRBJ2-1|TRBV19
TGTGCCAGTAGTATTATTGACGCGGGAGTCTATGAGCAGTTCTTC
CASSIIDAGVYEQFF
>-|TRBD2|TRBJ2-7|TRBV11-3
TGTGCCAGCAGCCAACTTAGCGGGAGCTCCTACGAGCAGTACTTC
CASSQLSGSSYEQYF
>-|-|TRBJ2-7|TRBV4-2
TGTGCCAGCAGCCAAGACCTTCTAGCGACTGCCGAGGAGGAGCAGTACTTC
CASSQDLLATAEEEQYF
>-|TRBD2|TRBJ2-2|TRBV9
TGTGCCAGCAGCGGCGGGACTAGCCTATTTACCGGGGAGCTGTTTTTT
CASSGGTSLFTGELFF
>-|-|TRBJ1-2|TRBV7-9
TGTGCCAGCAGCTTAGGAGCGGCAGGACTCTATGGCTACACCTTC
CASSLGAAGLYGYTF
>-|TRBD1|TRBJ2-2|TRBV7-3
TGTGCCAGCAGGACAGGGGGGAACACCGGGGAGCTGTTTTTT
CASRTGGNTGELFF
>-|TRBD2|TRBJ2-2|TRBV7-9
TGTGCCAGCAGCTTGGAAGGGACTAGCGGGAGCTGGAACACCGGGGAGCTGTTTTTT
CASSLEGTSGSWNTGELFF